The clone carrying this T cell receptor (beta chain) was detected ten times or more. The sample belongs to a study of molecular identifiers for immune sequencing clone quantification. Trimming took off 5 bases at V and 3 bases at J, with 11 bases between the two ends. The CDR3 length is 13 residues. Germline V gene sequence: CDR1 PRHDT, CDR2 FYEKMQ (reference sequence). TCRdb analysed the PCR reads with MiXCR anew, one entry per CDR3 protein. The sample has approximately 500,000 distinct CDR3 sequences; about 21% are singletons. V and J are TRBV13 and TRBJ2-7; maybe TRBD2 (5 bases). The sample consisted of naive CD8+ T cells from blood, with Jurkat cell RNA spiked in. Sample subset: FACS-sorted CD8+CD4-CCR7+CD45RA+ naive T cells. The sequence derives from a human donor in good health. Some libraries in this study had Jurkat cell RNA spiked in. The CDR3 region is CASSTGSDYEQYF. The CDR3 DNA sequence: TGTGCCAGCAGCACGGGGAGCGACTACGAGCAGTACTTC.